This TCR beta chain was identified in a study of neoadjuvant nivolumab and ipilimumab in lung cancer (dated by TCRdb to about 2020). Looking at the study overall: Nivolumab was given at 3 mg/kg intravenously on days 1, 15 and 29, and the combination arm added ipilimumab 1 mg/kg on day 1 only. Of the roughly 45 patients with operable NSCLC treated in the trial, around 23 were randomized to nivolumab monotherapy and approximately 21 to nivolumab plus ipilimumab. The primary endpoint of the trial was the rate of major pathologic response (MPR) in the intention-to-treat population of each study arm. Matched pretherapy and resected tumor pairs were analyzed for seven patients: four treated with nivolumab and three with nivolumab plus ipilimumab. TCR repertoires in pretherapy (baseline) peripheral blood were compared with TCR repertoires in tumors resected at surgery after neoadjuvant immune checkpoint blockade. Summary of the overall study and its limitations: TCR sequencing was performed in a small number of samples. Pretherapy blood TCR richness correlated positively with richness in tumors resected after neoadjuvant therapy (Spearman R of about 0.82). No significant correlation was found between TCR clonality and pathologic tumor regression, and only one major-pathologic-response sample was available for the clonality analysis. Tumor T-cell richness and clonality rose from pretherapy to surgery in three of three dual-therapy tumors but in only two of four nivolumab-treated tumors. Greater TCR richness and clonality were observed in resected tumors than in tumor-adjacent uninvolved lung, and increases were observed in more dual-therapy-treated tumors.

In the case of this clone: What antigen it recognizes has not been identified. No clone much larger than this one lies a single base away; base qualities are absent.

The time point label, read with the paper, signifies: pretherapy, before neoadjuvant immune checkpoint inhibitors. The samples were taken from NEOSTAR, a phase 2 randomized trial in operable NSCLC that tested neoadjuvant nivolumab or nivolumab plus ipilimumab, followed by surgery. To prepare the library, the immunoSEQ multiplex PCR assay was applied. The authors processed their data as follows. Repertoires were summarized by richness and clonality, and significantly expanded and contracted clones were identified between pre- and post-therapy samples. TCRdb took over this immuneACCESS table, retaining in-frame rearrangements with V and J assigned. Such tables are incomplete; in checked studies, under half of the missing clones stem from an unresolved V gene, and the remainder is unexplained. For V, J and clone size, that table is used; D and trimming come from the DNA. Here the sample has over 45,000 clones; 75% to 90% occur a single time. Of the sample, about 3.5% falls within the top ten clones.

In the germline V gene (reference sequence), CDR1 corresponds to LNHDA and CDR2 to SQIVND. V is shortened by 5 bases, J by 2 bases, and the region joining them spans 13 bases. The CDR3 spans 14 residues, from the cysteine through the phenylalanine. The only DNA kept is the CDR3, 42 bases in frame from the first base. Sequenced here: blood, sampled before neoadjuvant nivolumab, alone or with ipilimumab. This TCR derives from an adult with non-small cell lung cancer. Some clones in this sample may be carry-over from other donors' samples. The chain links TRBV19 with TRBJ2-7; the D gene is possibly TRBD1 or TRBD2, with 5 bases matching each. CDR3 loop: CASSLVQGAYEQYF. The nucleotide sequence reads as follows: TGTGCCAGTAGTTTGGTCCAGGGAGCCTACGAGCAGTACTTC. The full variable domain, completed from the reference TRBV19 and TRBJ2-7 proteins outside the CDR3, reads DGGITQSPKYLFRKEGQNVTLSCEQNLNHDAMYWYRQDPGQGLRLIYYSQIVNDFQKGDIAEGYSVSREKKESFPLTVTSAQKNPTAFYLCASSLVQGAYEQYFGPGTRLTVT.